Given below is one TCR beta chain in context. Its antigen is unknown. The data are from a study of Graves' ophthalmopathy and Graves' hyperthyroidism. Findings and caveats of the study: The model achieved around 67% sensitivity and under 75% specificity for ophthalmopathy progression.

Amplified TCR beta CDR3 regions were obtained using RNA transcripts as template. Investigators did first-round RT-PCR with HTBI primers, then second-round multiplex PCR. TCRdb passed the multiplex PCR reads through MiXCR, listing each CDR3 protein once. Of about 500,000 distinct CDR3 sequences in the sample, 13% to 15% were seen once. Trimming pared 2 bases from V and 3 bases from J, leaving 14 bases between. This CDR3 has 15 residues. Germline loops: CDR1 SGHRS, CDR2 YFSETQ. All donors with ophthalmopathy were recorded as having moderate-to-severe activity, CAS ≥3, NOSPECS ≥4 and a duration under 3 months. Enrollment excluded any patients with other autoimmune diseases, uncontrolled infections, pregnancy or lactation. Orbital computed tomography, together with clinical symptoms, serum thyroxine, TRAb and thyroid ultrasound, was used for diagnosis.

This rearrangement joins TRBV5-1 to TRBJ2-5; D may be TRBD2 (6 bases). This clonotype was obtained from a woman in her 30s with Graves' ophthalmopathy. The source material was blood. The CDR3 is CASSFGIGGKETQYF. DNA of the CDR3: TGCGCCAGCAGCTTCGGTATCGGGGGTAAAGAGACCCAGTACTTC.